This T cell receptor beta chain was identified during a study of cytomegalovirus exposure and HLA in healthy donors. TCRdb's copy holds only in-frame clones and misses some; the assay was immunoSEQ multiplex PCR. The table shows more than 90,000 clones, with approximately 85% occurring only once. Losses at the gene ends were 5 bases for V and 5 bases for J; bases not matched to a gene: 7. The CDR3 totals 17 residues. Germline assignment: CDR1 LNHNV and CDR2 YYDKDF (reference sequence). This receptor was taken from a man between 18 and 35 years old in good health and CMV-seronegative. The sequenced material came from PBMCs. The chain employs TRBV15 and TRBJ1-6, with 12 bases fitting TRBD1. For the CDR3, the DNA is TGTGCCACCAGCTCAAGGGGACAGGGGGCTAATAATTCACCCCTCCACTTT. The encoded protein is CATSSRGQGANNSPLHF.